A selection of T cell receptor beta chains follows, all from one sample in a study of blood T cell repertoires in COVID-19. Only in-frame clones appear in the TCRdb table, and some are missing; sequencing was by immunoSEQ multiplex PCR. The sample contains 80,000 to 100,000 clones, approximately 86% of which appear only once. Specimen: peripheral blood. All receptors come from a man aged 70 or older with active or convalescent COVID-19. CDR3s include the opening cysteine and the closing phenylalanine or tryptophan. A D gene is named only where the DNA matches it firmly. A clone size is listed for some rows: how often the clone was seen (once, few, many), or a class if it is expanded.

D | J | size | V | CDR3 | DNA
TRBD2 | TRBJ2-1 | once | TRBV5-8 | CASSFTVILAGYYNEQFF | TGTGCCAGCAGCTTTACCGTAATCTTAGCGGGATATTACAATGAGCAGTTCTTC
NA | TRBJ2-2 | NA | TRBV9 | CASSVAPGGTGELFF | TGTGCCAGCAGCGTAGCGCCAGGCGGGACCGGGGAGCTGTTTTTT
NA | TRBJ1-5 | once | TRBV30 | CAWSTMGHFDQPQHF | TGTGCCTGGAGCACCATGGGACATTTTGATCAGCCCCAGCATTTT
NA | TRBJ2-2 | NA | TRBV10-1 | CASSDTGTSLTGELFF | TGCGCCAGCAGTGACACCGGGACTTCCTTAACCGGGGAGCTGTTTTTT
NA | TRBJ1-2 | NA | TRBV19 | CASSVLGAHGYTF | TGTGCCAGTAGTGTCCTGGGGGCTCATGGCTACACCTTC
TRBD2 | TRBJ2-7 | NA | TRBV3-1/TRBV3-2 | CASSHGWTSGGDPYEQYF | TGTGCCAGCAGCCACGGATGGACTAGCGGGGGGGATCCCTACGAGCAGTACTTC
NA | TRBJ2-3 | NA | TRBV19 | CASSMAPQADTQYF | TGTGCCAGTAGTATGGCTCCTCAGGCGGATACGCAGTATTTT
TRBD1 | TRBJ2-5 | few | TRBV18 | CASSPSQTGRRPGLGQTQYF | TGTGCCAGCTCACCTTCTCAGACAGGGAGACGACCAGGTTTAGGACAGACCCAGTACTTC
TRBD1 | TRBJ1-6 | few | TRBV5-4 | CASSKGGQGSYNSPLHF | TGTGCCAGCAGCAAAGGGGGACAGGGCTCCTATAATTCACCCCTCCACTTT
NA | TRBJ1-2 | NA | TRBV5-5 | CASSLAVQGLYGYTF | TGTGCCAGCAGCCTCGCCGTTCAAGGACTCTATGGCTACACCTTC
NA | TRBJ1-5 | NA | TRBV20-1 | CSASLGPGNQPQHF | TGCAGTGCTAGTCTAGGCCCAGGCAATCAGCCCCAGCATTTT
NA | TRBJ1-1 | NA | TRBV3-1/TRBV3-2 | CASSLGGVGTEAFF | TGTGCCAGCAGCCTAGGAGGGGTCGGAACTGAAGCTTTCTTT
NA | TRBJ1-3 | NA | TRBV6-5 | CASSNRLTGNTIYF | TGTGCCAGCAGTAACAGGTTGACTGGAAACACCATATATTTT
NA | TRBJ1-1 | NA | TRBV7-9 | CASSQGRGRTEAFF | TGTGCCAGCAGCCAGGGCAGGGGACGAACGGAAGCTTTCTTT
NA | TRBJ2-3 | NA | TRBV10-2 | CASSERGRGDTQYF | TGCGCCAGCAGTGAAAGGGGGCGGGGAGATACGCAGTATTTT
TRBD2 | TRBJ2-1 | NA | TRBV6-1 | CASSESAHGTSKFF | TGTGCCAGCAGTGAATCAGCGCACGGGACTAGCAAGTTCTTC
NA | TRBJ1-2 | NA | TRBV4-2 | CASSQEGSGIYGYTF | TGTGCCAGCAGCCAAGAGGGTAGCGGGATCTATGGCTACACCTTC
NA | TRBJ2-5 | NA | TRBV5-1 | CASSNRLVDPWETQYF | TGCGCCAGCAGCAACCGACTAGTAGATCCCTGGGAGACCCAGTACTTC
NA | TRBJ2-2 | NA | TRBV15 | CATSDDLAAGELFF | TGTGCCACCAGCGACGACTTAGCGGCTGGGGAGCTGTTTTTT
NA | TRBJ2-7 | NA | TRBV3-1/TRBV3-2 | CASSPRVEGGHEQYF | TGTGCCAGCAGCCCCCGGGTCGAGGGTGGCCACGAGCAGTACTTC
TRBD2 | TRBJ2-1 | NA | TRBV7-7 | CASSLGLAYNEQFF | TGTGCTAGCAGCTTGGGACTAGCCTACAATGAGCAGTTCTTC
TRBD2 | TRBJ2-1 | NA | TRBV10-2 | CASSDGGGATKFF | TGCGCCAGCAGTGATGGGGGAGGGGCCACTAAGTTCTTC
TRBD2 | TRBJ2-7 | NA | TRBV20-1 | CSASMVAGGVEQYF | TGCAGTGCTAGTATGGTAGCGGGGGGAGTCGAGCAGTACTTC
NA | TRBJ1-2 | NA | TRBV3-1/TRBV3-2 | CASSQYSWAGYTF | TGTGCCAGCAGCCAGTACTCCTGGGCTGGCTACACCTTC
NA | TRBJ2-2 | NA | TRBV29-1 | CSADSRNTGELFF | TGCAGCGCTGATTCGAGAAACACCGGGGAGCTGTTTTTT
NA | TRBJ1-4 | NA | TRBV18 | CASSAGATNEKLFF | TGTGCCAGCTCGGCGGGTGCAACTAATGAAAAACTGTTTTTT
TRBD1 | TRBJ2-2 | NA | TRBV18 | CASSLGQGGTGELFF | TGTGCCAGCTCCCTCGGACAGGGGGGCACCGGGGAGCTGTTTTTT
NA | TRBJ2-7 | NA | TRBV19 | CASSRGGTPYSEQYF | TGTGCCAGTAGCCGTGGGGGGACCCCTTATAGCGAGCAGTACTTC
TRBD1 | TRBJ1-2 | NA | TRBV19 | CASSQSGTGGSGGYTF | TGTGCCAGTAGTCAGTCCGGGACAGGGGGCTCGGGTGGCTACACCTTC
NA | TRBJ2-1 | NA | TRBV7-6 | CASSPDRNSYNEQFF | TGTGCCAGCAGTCCCGACAGGAATTCCTACAATGAGCAGTTCTTC
NA | TRBJ2-3 | NA | TRBV10-2 | CASSEIMGQRADTQYF | TGCGCCAGCAGTGAGATAATGGGCCAGAGGGCAGATACGCAGTATTTT
NA | TRBJ1-2 | NA | TRBV10-3 | CAISARQADGYTF | TGTGCCATCAGTGCCAGACAGGCCGATGGCTACACCTTC
NA | TRBJ1-2 | NA | TRBV6-6 | CASSYRGASGYTF | TGTGCCAGCAGTTACAGGGGCGCGAGTGGCTACACCTTC
NA | TRBJ1-4 | NA | TRBV28 | CASTRTNEKLFF | TGTGCCAGCACTAGGACTAATGAAAAACTGTTTTTT
NA | TRBJ1-2 | NA | TRBV5-6 | CASSSDTDYGYTF | TGTGCCAGCAGCTCCGACACTGACTATGGCTACACCTTC
NA | TRBJ2-2 | NA | TRBV4-1 | CASSQDLRGNTGELFF | TGCGCCAGCAGCCAAGACCTCCGGGGGAACACCGGGGAGCTGTTTTTT
NA | TRBJ2-1 | NA | TRBV14 | CASSQWAYNEQFF | TGTGCCAGCAGTCAATGGGCATACAATGAGCAGTTCTTC
NA | TRBJ1-1 | NA | TRBV18 | CASSHTFGSGTGDTEAFF | NA
NA | TRBJ2-4 | NA | TRBV6-1 | CASSEPPTKNIQYF | TGTGCCAGCAGTGAACCCCCAACCAAAAACATTCAGTACTTC
NA | TRBJ2-3 | once | TRBV12-5 | CASTGVITDTQYF | TGTGCTAGTACGGGGGTGATCACAGATACGCAGTATTTT
NA | TRBJ2-6 | NA | TRBV3-1/TRBV3-2 | CASSPTGGSGANVLTF | TGTGCCAGCAGCCCGACCGGGGGTAGTGGGGCCAACGTCCTGACTTTC
NA | TRBJ1-4 | NA | TRBV2 | CASSEAGGRANEKLFF | TGTGCCAGCAGTGAAGCGGGGGGGAGGGCTAATGAAAAACTGTTTTTT
NA | TRBJ2-3 | NA | TRBV11-3 | CASSLGGAKSTDTQYF | TGTGCCAGCAGCTTAGGCGGGGCTAAGTCCACAGATACGCAGTATTTT
TRBD1 | TRBJ2-6 | NA | TRBV3-1/TRBV3-2 | CASSHRTGQVSSGANVLTF | TGTGCCAGCAGCCACCGAACGGGACAGGTTAGCTCTGGGGCCAACGTCCTGACTTTC
NA | TRBJ1-4 | NA | TRBV29-1 | CSVEEQNNEKLFF | TGCAGCGTTGAAGAACAGAATAATGAAAAACTGTTTTTT
TRBD2 | TRBJ2-2 | NA | TRBV18 | CASSPGLANTGELFF | TGTGCCAGCTCTCCAGGACTAGCGAACACCGGGGAGCTGTTTTTT
NA | TRBJ2-3 | NA | TRBV5-4 | CASSGGGVTDTQYF | TGTGCCAGCAGCGGAGGTGGGGTCACAGATACGCAGTATTTT
TRBD2 | TRBJ2-3 | NA | TRBV11-3 | CASSSKTSDGTDTQYF | TGTGCCAGCAGCTCAAAGACTAGCGATGGCACAGATACGCAGTATTTT
NA | TRBJ1-1 | NA | TRBV6-5 | CASAGNTEAFF | TGTGCCAGCGCGGGGAACACTGAAGCTTTCTTT
NA | TRBJ1-5 | NA | TRBV6-5 | CASRGGNQPQHF | TGTGCCAGCAGGGGAGGCAATCAGCCCCAGCATTTT